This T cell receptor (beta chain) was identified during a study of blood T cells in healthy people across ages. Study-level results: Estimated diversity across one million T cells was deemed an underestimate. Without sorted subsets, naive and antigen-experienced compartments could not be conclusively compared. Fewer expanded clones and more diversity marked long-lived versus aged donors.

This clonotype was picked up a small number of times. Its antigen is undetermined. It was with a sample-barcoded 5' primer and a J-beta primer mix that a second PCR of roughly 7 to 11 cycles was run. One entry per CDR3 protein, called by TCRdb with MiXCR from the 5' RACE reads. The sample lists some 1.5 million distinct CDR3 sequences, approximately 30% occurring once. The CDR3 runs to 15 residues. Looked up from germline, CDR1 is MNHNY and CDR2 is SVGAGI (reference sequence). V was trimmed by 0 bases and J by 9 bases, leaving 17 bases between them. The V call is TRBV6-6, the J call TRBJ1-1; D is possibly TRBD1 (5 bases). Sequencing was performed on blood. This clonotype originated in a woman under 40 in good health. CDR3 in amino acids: CASSYSGREAGQAFF. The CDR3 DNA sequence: TGTGCCAGCAGTTACTCGGGCAGGGAGGCCGGGCAAGCTTTCTTT.